Presented here are 22 T cell receptor beta chains from one specimen sequenced in a study of shared clonotypes between healthy human individuals. Data came from immunoSEQ multiplex PCR; TCRdb stores just in-frame clones and leaves some out. The table lists some 1.4 million clones, over 95% of them singletons. The sequenced material came from naive CD4+ T cells sorted from blood. Stated subset: CD45RA+ positively selected. Receptors were obtained from a man between 25 and 39 years old in good health.

This chain joins TRBV4-1 and TRBJ2-1, with 10 bases matching TRBD2. CDR1 is MGHRA and CDR2 is YSYEKL in the germline V gene. The length of the CDR3 is 15 residues. J lost 7 bases, V lost 3 bases, and 6 bases had no gene match. The CDR3 reads CASSQLAGARNEQFF. The CDR3 DNA sequence: TGCGCCAGCAGCCAGCTAGCGGGAGCCCGGAATGAGCAGTTCTTC.

The sample holds one count of this clone. The rearrangement uses TRBV29-1 and TRBJ2-7, with a tentative D call TRBD2 (6 bases). The CDR3 consists of 12 residues. CDR1 and CDR2 (germline): SQVTM, ANQGSEA. V lost 6 bases to trimming and J lost 2 bases, with 11 bases between them. The CDR3 loop reads CSVRLGAYEQYF. The DNA for the CDR3 is TGCAGCGTCAGACTAGGGGCCTACGAGCAGTACTTC.

V and J are TRBV29-1 and TRBJ2-2; no firm D call. Per germline, CDR1 SQVTM and CDR2 ANQGSEA. V lost 5 bases and J 7 bases, leaving 8 bases between the germline ends. The CDR3 is 11 residues long. The CDR3 region has the DNA TGCAGCGTTCTCCTTGACGGGGAGCTGTTTTTT. This gives the protein CSVLLDGELFF.

The V gene is TRBV21-1, the J gene TRBJ2-5; the table's D gene call, TRBD2, was not cross checked with the DNA. TRBV21-1 is recorded as a pseudogene. The CDR3 spans 16 residues. CDR3 nucleotides: TGTGCCAGCAGCAATACCCCCGAACCACTCCAAGAGACCCAGTACTTC. Translating it yields CASSNTPEPLQETQYF.

The chain employs TRBV5-1 and TRBJ2-1; 9 nucleotides align to TRBD1. CDR1 is SGHRS and CDR2 is YFSETQ in the germline V gene. With V trimmed by 4 bases and J by 7 bases, 9 bases remained unmatched. The CDR3 consists of 15 residues. Here the CDR3 DNA reads TGCGCCAGCAGCCCGGACAGGGGAGGAGGGAATGAGCAGTTCTTC. Translation gives CASSPDRGGGNEQFF.

CDR3 coding DNA: TGTGCCAGCAGCTTGGTCGGTGGCGCCGGGGAGCTGTTTTTT. Protein: CASSLVGGAGELFF. The genes are TRBV5-5 and TRBJ2-2; D not certain. The CDR3 has 14 residues. V was shortened by 0 bases and J by 6 bases, with 9 bases between the two germline ends. The germline CDR1 and CDR2 sequences are SGHKS and YYEKEE (reference sequence).

Details on this clone: Other nucleotide sequences in the sample specify the same CDR3. V is TRBV2 and J is TRBJ2-7; D unclear. The CDR3 loop spans 12 amino acids. Germline V gives CDR1 SNHLY, CDR2 FYNNEI. V lost 8 bases and J 1 base, leaving 9 bases between the germline ends. CDR3 amino acids: CASSSLSYEQYF. CDR3 sequence (DNA): TGTGCCAGCTCATCCTTATCCTACGAGCAGTACTTC.

The chain couples TRBV28 to TRBJ1-5; 8 bases line up with TRBD1. With 5 bases clipped from V and 0 bases from J, the junction kept 3 bases outside the gene matches. The CDR3 is 15 amino acids. Germline lookup yields CDR1 MDHEN and CDR2 SYDVKM. This CDR3 is CASSGGQGSNQPQHF. CDR3 sequence (DNA): TGTGCCAGCAGTGGCGGACAGGGTAGCAATCAGCCCCAGCATTTT.

The chain has TRBV7-2 and TRBJ2-5; D unresolved. Germline loops: CDR1 SGHTA, CDR2 FQGNSA. This CDR3 region has 14 residues. Deletions cut 0 bases from V and 2 bases from J, with 7 bases between. The CDR3 spells CASSLARIQETQYF. Written as DNA, the CDR3 is TGTGCCAGCAGCTTAGCCCGGATTCAAGAGACCCAGTACTTC. Based on the CDR3 plus reference TRBV7-2 and TRBJ2-5, the full variable domain is GAGVSQSPSNKVTEKGKDVELRCDPISGHTALYWYRQSLGQGLEFLIYFQGNSAPDKSGLPSDRFSAERTGGSVSTLTIQRTQQEDSAVYLCASSLARIQETQYFGPGTRLLVL.

In regard to this clone: The sample has other DNA sequences that encode this CDR3 too. V and J are TRBV9 and TRBJ2-1; TRBD2 matches at 12 bases. This CDR3 region has 15 residues. V was clipped by 3 bases and J by 7 bases; unmatched bases: 5. Per germline, CDR1 SGDLS and CDR2 YYNGEE. The CDR3 reads CASSALAGGLNEQFF. CDR3 in DNA: TGTGCCAGCAGCGCACTAGCGGGAGGCTTAAATGAGCAGTTCTTC.

The chain has TRBV6-1 and TRBJ2-1; TRBD1 matches 7 bases. Germline CDR1 MNHNS, CDR2 SASEGT. The CDR3 runs to 16 residues. Trimming removed 3 bases from V and 7 bases from J; junction bases left unmatched: 12. DNA for the CDR3: TGTGCCAGCAGTGACAGGGGGTCTCCTCTGGGGAATGAGCAGTTCTTC. Its protein product is CASSDRGSPLGNEQFF.

The table lists this clone with a count of one. This chain joins TRBV10-3 and TRBJ2-7; D gene uncertain. The length of the CDR3 is 13 residues. CDR1 is ENHRY, CDR2 SYGVKD, per germline. With 9 bases removed from V and 3 bases from J, the gap between germline ends came to 15 bases. In DNA form, the CDR3 reads TGTGCCATTACGGGCCAAGAAAACTACGAGCAGTACTTC. Translation: CAITGQENYEQYF.

A single count supports this clone. This chain joins TRBV28 and TRBJ1-2; D may be TRBD1 (5 bases). V was pared by 5 bases and J by 2 bases, with 12 bases between. There are 14 residues in the CDR3. Germline CDR1 and CDR2: MDHEN and SYDVKM. In DNA, the CDR3 is TGTGCCAGCAGTATCTCCGGGGCCAACTATGGCTACACCTTC. Encoded protein: CASSISGANYGYTF.

This clone was counted a single time. The DNA for the CDR3 is TGTGCCAGCAGCATCAGGGGCACTGGGGCCAACGTCCTGACTTTC. As protein: CASSIRGTGANVLTF. The gene calls are TRBV27 and TRBJ2-6, with a weak D call TRBD1 (6 bases). This CDR3 has 15 amino acids. V was trimmed by 6 bases and J by 2 bases, leaving 11 bases between them. CDR1 and CDR2 (germline): MNHEY, SMNVEV (reference sequence).

V usage is TRBV27 and J usage is TRBJ2-7; D might be TRBD1 (5 bases). Germline V gene data show CDR1 as MNHEY and CDR2 as SMNVEV (reference sequence). Trimming took off 4 bases at V and 3 bases at J, with 16 bases between the two ends. CDR3 length: 15 residues. The CDR3: CASSSFKARDYEQYF. In DNA form, the CDR3 reads TGTGCCAGCAGTTCCTTCAAGGCCAGGGACTACGAGCAGTACTTC.

The chain couples TRBV10-2 to TRBJ2-4; D call uncertain. This CDR3 is built from 14 residues. V lost 6 bases and J 1 base, leaving 10 bases between the germline ends. Germline CDR1 is WSHSY and CDR2 is SAAADI. The CDR3 nucleotides are TGCGCCAGCAGGCAACCCGGGGCCAAAAACATTCAGTACTTC. Its translation: CASRQPGAKNIQYF.

The V gene is TRBV6-6, the J gene TRBJ2-2; D gene unclear. Germline V gene sequence: CDR1 MNHNY, CDR2 SVGAGI (reference sequence). This CDR3 has 13 amino acids. The V end was cut by 5 bases, the J end by 4 bases, with 8 bases between. CDR3 DNA: TGTGCCAGCAGTCCCTCTGGCACCGGGGAGCTGTTTTTT. Encoded protein: CASSPSGTGELFF.

The chain links TRBV9 to TRBJ2-2; 8 bases are a match to TRBD1. The CDR3 is made up of 15 amino acids. The V gene's germline CDR1 is SGDLS and CDR2 YYNGEE. V lost 3 bases and J lost 4; bases outside the gene matches: 5. The CDR3 DNA reads TGTGCCAGCAGCGGTGACAGGGGTGCCACCGGGGAGCTGTTTTTT. Its protein product is CASSGDRGATGELFF.

Concerning this clone itself: The same CDR3 can be traced to other DNA sequences in this sample. The chain combines TRBV5-6 with TRBJ1-2; D remains unclear. Trimming stripped 0 bases from V and 4 bases from J, with 7 bases between. Germline V CDR1 and CDR2: SGHDT, YYEEEE. The CDR3 loop spans 13 amino acids. CDR3 DNA sequence: TGTGCCAGCAGCTTGGACAGAAGCTATGGCTACACCTTC. Its protein product is CASSLDRSYGYTF.

The V and J genes are TRBV7-9 and TRBJ2-3, with 8 bases lining up with TRBD1. The CDR3 has 15 amino acids. V lost 3 bases and J lost 3; bases outside the gene matches: 5. Germline CDR1 is SEHNR and CDR2 is FQNEAQ (reference sequence). CDR3 region: CASSFPRGQTDTQYF. The CDR3 DNA follows: TGTGCCAGCAGCTTCCCCAGGGGGCAAACAGATACGCAGTATTTT. Together with reference TRBV7-9 and TRBJ2-3, the CDR3 gives the full variable domain: DTGVSQNPRHKITKRGQNVTFRCDPISEHNRLYWYRQTLGQGPEFLTYFQNEAQLEKSRLLSDRFSAERPKGSFSTLEIQRTEQGDSAMYLCASSFPRGQTDTQYFGPGTRLTVL.

This chain links TRBV19 with TRBJ2-1, with TRBD2 as a possible D gene (5 bases). The V gene's germline CDR1 is LNHDA and CDR2 SQIVND (reference sequence). V lost 1 base to trimming and J lost 7 bases, with 20 bases between them. The CDR3 loop spans 17 amino acids. The CDR3 spells CASSIATVGLWPNEQFF. The CDR3 DNA follows: TGTGCCAGTAGTATAGCTACAGTCGGACTGTGGCCTAATGAGCAGTTCTTC.

The V and J genes are TRBV18 and TRBJ2-7, with a tentative D call TRBD1 (5 bases). CDR3 length equals 17 residues. Germline CDR1 is KGHSH and CDR2 is LQKENI. V lost 1 base to trimming and J lost 3 bases, with 19 bases between them. DNA for the CDR3: TGTGCCAGCTCACCACAGGGTCCAGGGTCGAGTGTCTACGAGCAGTACTTC. This translates into CASSPQGPGSSVYEQYF.